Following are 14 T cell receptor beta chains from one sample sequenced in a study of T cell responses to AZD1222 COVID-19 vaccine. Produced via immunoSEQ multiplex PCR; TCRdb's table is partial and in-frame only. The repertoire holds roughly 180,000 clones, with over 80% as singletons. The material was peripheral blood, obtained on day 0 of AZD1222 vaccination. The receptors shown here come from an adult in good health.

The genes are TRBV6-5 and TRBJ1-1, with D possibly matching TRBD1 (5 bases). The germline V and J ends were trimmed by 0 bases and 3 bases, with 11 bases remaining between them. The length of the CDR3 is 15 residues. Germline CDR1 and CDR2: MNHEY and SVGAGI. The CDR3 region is CASSYSGLSDTEAFF. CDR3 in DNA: TGTGCCAGCAGTTACTCGGGGCTGAGTGACACTGAAGCTTTCTTT.

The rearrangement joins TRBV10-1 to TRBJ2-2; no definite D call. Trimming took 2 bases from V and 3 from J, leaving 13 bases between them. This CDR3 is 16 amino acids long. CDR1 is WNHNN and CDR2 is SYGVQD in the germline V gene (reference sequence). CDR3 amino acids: CASSEGPQKDTGELFF. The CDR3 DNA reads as TGCGCCAGCAGTGAGGGACCCCAAAAGGACACCGGGGAGCTGTTTTTT.

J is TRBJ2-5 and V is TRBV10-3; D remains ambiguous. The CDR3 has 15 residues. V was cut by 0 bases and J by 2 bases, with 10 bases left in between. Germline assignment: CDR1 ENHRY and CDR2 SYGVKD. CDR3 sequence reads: CAISESGPTQETQYF. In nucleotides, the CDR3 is TGTGCCATCAGTGAGTCTGGACCGACTCAAGAGACCCAGTACTTC.

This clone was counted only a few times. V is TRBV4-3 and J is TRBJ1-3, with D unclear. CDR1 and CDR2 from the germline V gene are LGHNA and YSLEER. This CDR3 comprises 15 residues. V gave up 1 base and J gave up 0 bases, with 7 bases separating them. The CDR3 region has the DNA TGCGCCAGCAGCCAAGGCGGAGCCTCTGGAAACACCATATATTTT. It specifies CASSQGGASGNTIYF.

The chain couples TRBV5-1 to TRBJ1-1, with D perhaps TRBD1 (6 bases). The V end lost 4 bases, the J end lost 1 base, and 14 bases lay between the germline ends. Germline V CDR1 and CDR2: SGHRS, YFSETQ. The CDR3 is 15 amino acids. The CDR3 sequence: CASSGSGTPNTEAFF. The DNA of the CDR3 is TGCGCCAGCAGCGGATCCGGGACACCGAACACTGAAGCTTTCTTT. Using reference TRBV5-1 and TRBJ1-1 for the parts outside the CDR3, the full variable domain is KAGVTQTPRYLIKTRGQQVTLSCSPISGHRSVSWYQQTPGQGLQFLFEYFSETQRNKGNFPGRFSGRQFSNSRSEMNVSTLELGDSALYLCASSGSGTPNTEAFFGQGTRLTVV.

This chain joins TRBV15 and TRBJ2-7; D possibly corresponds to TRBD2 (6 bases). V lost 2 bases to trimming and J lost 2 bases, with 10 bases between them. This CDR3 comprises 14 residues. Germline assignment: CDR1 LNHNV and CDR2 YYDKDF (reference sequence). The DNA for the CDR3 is TGTGCCACCAGCAGACGGGGGACTGCCTACGAGCAGTACTTC. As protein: CATSRRGTAYEQYF.

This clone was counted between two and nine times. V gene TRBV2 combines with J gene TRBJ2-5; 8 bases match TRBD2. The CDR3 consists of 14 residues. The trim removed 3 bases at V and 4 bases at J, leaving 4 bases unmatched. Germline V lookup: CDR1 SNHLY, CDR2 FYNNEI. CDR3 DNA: TGTGCCAGCAGTGACATCCTAGCGGGAGAGACCCAGTACTTC. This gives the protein CASSDILAGETQYF.

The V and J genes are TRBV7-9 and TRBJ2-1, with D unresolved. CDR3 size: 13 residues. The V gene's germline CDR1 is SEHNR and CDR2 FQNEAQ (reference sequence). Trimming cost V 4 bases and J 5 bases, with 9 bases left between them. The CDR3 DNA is TGTGCCAGCAGCTGGGTAGCTAACAATGAGCAGTTCTTC. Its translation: CASSWVANNEQFF.

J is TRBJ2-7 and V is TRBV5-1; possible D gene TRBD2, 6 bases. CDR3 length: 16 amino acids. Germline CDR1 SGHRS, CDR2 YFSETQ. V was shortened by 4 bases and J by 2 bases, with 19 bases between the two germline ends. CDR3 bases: TGCGCCAGCAGCGAGGGACTTCAAACAACCACCTACGAGCAGTACTTC. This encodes CASSEGLQTTTYEQYF.

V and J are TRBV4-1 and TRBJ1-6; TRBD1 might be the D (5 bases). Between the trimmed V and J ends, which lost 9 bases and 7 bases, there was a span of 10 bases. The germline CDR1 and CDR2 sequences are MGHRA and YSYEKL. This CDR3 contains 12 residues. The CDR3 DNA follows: TGCGCCAGTCGGGACGGGAATTCACCCCTCCACTTT. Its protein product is CASRDGNSPLHF.

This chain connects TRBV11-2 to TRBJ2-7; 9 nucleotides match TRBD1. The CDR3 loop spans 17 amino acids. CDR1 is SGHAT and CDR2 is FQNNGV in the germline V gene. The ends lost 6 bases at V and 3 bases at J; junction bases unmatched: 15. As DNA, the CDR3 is TGTGCCAGCAGGCCAACCGGGACAGGGAAAGCTGGCTACGAGCAGTACTTC. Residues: CASRPTGTGKAGYEQYF.

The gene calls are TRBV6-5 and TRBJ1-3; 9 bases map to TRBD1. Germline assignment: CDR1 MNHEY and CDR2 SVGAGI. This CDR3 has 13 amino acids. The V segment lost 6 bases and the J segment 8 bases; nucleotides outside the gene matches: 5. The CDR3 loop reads CASRDRGKDTIYF. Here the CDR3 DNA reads TGTGCCAGCAGGGACAGGGGAAAGGACACCATATATTTT.

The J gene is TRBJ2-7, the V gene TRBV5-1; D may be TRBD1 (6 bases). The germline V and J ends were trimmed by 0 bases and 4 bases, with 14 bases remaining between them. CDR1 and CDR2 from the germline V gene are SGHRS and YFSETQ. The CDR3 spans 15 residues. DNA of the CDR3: TGCGCCAGCAGCTTGGTTCCAGGGGCGTCATACGAGCAGTACTTC. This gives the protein CASSLVPGASYEQYF.

The CDR3 DNA sequence: TGTGCCAGTGGAGATGATGGCTACACCTTC. This encodes CASGDDGYTF. V is TRBV5-4 and J is TRBJ1-2; D unresolved. CDR1 and CDR2 from the germline V gene are SGHNT and YYREEE (reference sequence). The CDR3 has 10 residues. V was cut by 8 bases and J by 6 bases, with 8 bases left in between.